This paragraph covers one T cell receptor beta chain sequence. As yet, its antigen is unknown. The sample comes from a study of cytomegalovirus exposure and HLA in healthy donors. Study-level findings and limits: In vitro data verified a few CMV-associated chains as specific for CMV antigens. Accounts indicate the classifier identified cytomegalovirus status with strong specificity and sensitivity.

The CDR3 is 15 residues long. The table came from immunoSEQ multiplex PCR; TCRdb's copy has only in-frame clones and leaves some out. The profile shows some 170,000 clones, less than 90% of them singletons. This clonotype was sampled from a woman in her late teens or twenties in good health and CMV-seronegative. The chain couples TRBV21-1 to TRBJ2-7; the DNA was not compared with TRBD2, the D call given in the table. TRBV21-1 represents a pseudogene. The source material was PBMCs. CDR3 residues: CASSKSGPGVYEQYF. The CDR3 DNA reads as TGTGCCAGCAGCAAGAGCGGGCCGGGGGTCTACGAGCAGTACTTC.